The 17 T cell receptor beta chains presented below share a single source sample, sequenced in a study of blood T cell repertoires in COVID-19. Some clones are missing from TCRdb's copy, which holds only in-frame ones; the method was immunoSEQ multiplex PCR. The table has under 200,000 clones, about 86% seen once. Source material: peripheral blood. These receptors were obtained from a man aged 18 to 30 with acute or convalescent COVID-19.

The chain couples TRBV4-1 to TRBJ2-6; D not resolved. The V gene lost 2 bases and the J gene lost 0 bases, with 23 bases spanning the gap. The CDR3 covers 21 residues. Germline CDR1 reads MGHRA; CDR2 reads YSYEKL. CDR3 in amino acids: CASSQLLLLAQMLSGANVLTF. CDR3 sequence (DNA): TGCGCCAGCAGCCAACTTCTACTGTTGGCACAGATGCTCTCTGGGGCCAACGTCCTGACTTTC.

The rearrangement links TRBV7-9 to TRBJ1-3; 7 bases agree with TRBD1. The CDR3 is 14 residues long. The junction had 4 bases not matched to a gene; V was cut back by 5 bases and J by 3 bases. Germline V gives CDR1 SEHNR, CDR2 FQNEAQ (reference sequence). As DNA, the CDR3 is TGTGCCAGCAGCCACGGGACAGATGGAAACACCATATATTTT. Encoded protein: CASSHGTDGNTIYF.

This clone has only one observation. The chain couples TRBV5-1 to TRBJ1-1; D might be TRBD1 (5 bases). This CDR3 is built from 15 residues. The ends were cut back, 0 bases at V and 3 bases at J, with 12 bases in the middle. The germline V gene encodes CDR1 SGHRS and CDR2 YFSETQ. The CDR3 loop is CASSLGPGGDTEAFF. CDR3 in DNA: TGCGCCAGCAGCTTGGGTCCGGGGGGTGACACTGAAGCTTTCTTT. Variable domain in full (rest from reference TRBV5-1 and TRBJ1-1): KAGVTQTPRYLIKTRGQQVTLSCSPISGHRSVSWYQQTPGQGLQFLFEYFSETQRNKGNFPGRFSGRQFSNSRSEMNVSTLELGDSALYLCASSLGPGGDTEAFFGQGTRLTVV.

This chain links TRBV21-1 with TRBJ1-1. TRBV21-1 is given as a pseudogene. The CDR3 consists of 14 residues. This chain's CDR3 is CASSGAEGPNEAFF. In nucleotides, the CDR3 is TGTGCCAGCAGCGGCGCTGAGGGTCCGAATGAAGCTTTCTTT.

The chain recombines TRBV9 with TRBJ1-5; no reliable D call. The CDR3 spans 14 residues. Trimming cost V 4 bases and J 1 base, with 9 bases left between them. Per germline, CDR1 SGDLS and CDR2 YYNGEE. The CDR3 reads CASSRGDSNQPQHF. DNA for the CDR3: TGTGCCAGCAGCCGAGGTGACAGCAATCAGCCCCAGCATTTT.

As concerns this clone: A junction end diverges from the germline sequence, so it may reflect a read error. V usage is TRBV24-1 and J usage is TRBJ2-3; D is unclear. This CDR3 has 15 amino acids. CDR1 KGHDR and CDR2 SFDVKD come from the germline V gene. Written as DNA, the CDR3 is TGTGCCATCAGTGATTTGTACACCTCGCCAGATACGCAGTATTTT. Protein: CAISDLYTSPDTQYF.

The rearrangement links TRBV19 to TRBJ1-1; D gene uncertain. Germline assignment: CDR1 LNHDA and CDR2 SQIVND (reference sequence). Trimming took off 10 bases at V and 3 bases at J, with 12 bases between the two ends. This CDR3 is 12 amino acids long. In DNA form, the CDR3 reads TGTGCCACCATAACTGAAGACACTGAAGCTTTCTTT. Protein product: CATITEDTEAFF.

This chain joins TRBV3-1 (or the pseudogene TRBV3-2) and TRBJ2-6, with D maybe TRBD2 (6 bases). Germline CDR1 LGHDT, CDR2 YNNKEL (reference sequence). Trimming left V 1 base short and J 0 bases short, with 16 bases between. CDR3 length equals 19 residues. The CDR3 DNA reads as TGTGCCAGCAGCCAAGTACGGCAAGGGAGGAGCTCTGGGGCCAACGTCCTGACTTTC. Protein sequence: CASSQVRQGRSSGANVLTF.

The chain joins TRBV29-1 to TRBJ2-1, with a weak D call TRBD1 (6 bases). Germline V gene data show CDR1 as SQVTM and CDR2 as ANQGSEA. V dropped 2 bases and J dropped 4 bases, with 12 bases sitting between them. CDR3 length equals 14 residues. The CDR3 coding sequence is TGCAGCGTTGAACCGACTCAGGGGTACAATGAGCAGTTCTTC. Residues: CSVEPTQGYNEQFF.

This sequence joins TRBV28 and TRBJ1-2; 8 bases agree with TRBD1. The CDR3 runs 21 residues. Germline V gene sequence: CDR1 MDHEN, CDR2 SYDVKM. After removal of 1 base from V and 4 bases from J, the junction contained 23 bases not matched to a gene. CDR3 coding DNA: TGTGCCAGCAGTTTATCGCGACTAAGGAGACAGGGGTCGGGGGGTTTCTATGGCTACACCTTC. Its protein product is CASSLSRLRRQGSGGFYGYTF.

This chain joins TRBV21-1 and TRBJ1-1; the table's D call, TRBD1, has no DNA check behind it. TRBV21-1 is flagged as a pseudogene. The CDR3 sequence is 18 residues long. CDR3 protein: CASSYTRVQGAMNTEAFF. The CDR3 DNA follows: TGTGCCAGCAGCTATACAAGGGTTCAGGGGGCGATGAACACTGAAGCTTTCTTT.

This clone was recorded only once. This chain connects TRBV19 to TRBJ2-7, with 8 bases identical to TRBD2. The V gene's germline CDR1 is LNHDA and CDR2 SQIVND (reference sequence). The CDR3 is made up of 18 amino acids. J lost 3 bases, V lost 1 base, and 14 bases had no gene match. The CDR3 DNA follows: TGTGCCAGTAGTATAGGGCCCCGTCGGGGGGGGGAATGCTACGAGCAGTACGTC. Amino acid sequence: CASSIGPRRGGECYEQYV.

The V call is TRBV5-1, the J call TRBJ2-7; TRBD1 agrees at 8 bases. The length of the CDR3 is 14 residues. J gave up 4 bases and V 2 bases, and 5 bases lay outside the gene matches. Germline loops: CDR1 SGHRS, CDR2 YFSETQ. Written as DNA, the CDR3 is TGCGCCAGCAGCTTTAGGACAGGGCTGTACGAGCAGTACTTC. Translating it yields CASSFRTGLYEQYF.

V and J are TRBV7-2 and TRBJ2-5; 12 nucleotides match TRBD2. Trimming took 4 bases from V and 4 from J; bases not matched to a gene: 4. CDR1 is SGHTA, CDR2 FQGNSA, per germline. There are 15 residues in the CDR3. The CDR3 here is CASSSSGGVRETQYF. Here the CDR3 DNA reads TGTGCCAGCAGCTCTAGCGGGGGGGTCAGAGAGACCCAGTACTTC.

CDR3 sequence reads: CATSRDRESNQPQHF. The CDR3 DNA follows: TGTGCCACCAGCAGAGACCGCGAGAGCAATCAGCCCCAGCATTTT. The chain combines TRBV15 with TRBJ1-5; D unclear. CDR1 and CDR2 from the germline V gene are LNHNV and YYDKDF (reference sequence). V lost 0 bases and J lost 1, with 7 bases in between. The CDR3 is 15 residues long.

The rearrangement uses TRBV4-2 and TRBJ1-2; D is uncertain. Germline CDR1 is LGHNA and CDR2 is YNFKEQ. This CDR3 is 11 amino acids long. V lost 2 bases and J 8 bases, leaving 6 bases between the germline ends. This chain's CDR3 is CASSQLGGYTF. CDR3 bases: TGTGCCAGCAGCCAACTAGGAGGCTACACCTTC.

The chain couples TRBV30 to TRBJ2-4; D unresolved. The CDR3 runs 14 residues. CDR1 is GTSNPN, CDR2 SVGIG, per germline (reference sequence). Trimming took 2 bases from V and 3 from J, leaving 11 bases between them. CDR3 sequence reads: CAWSPSVVKNIQYF. As DNA, the CDR3 is TGTGCCTGGAGTCCCTCGGTCGTCAAAAACATTCAGTACTTC.